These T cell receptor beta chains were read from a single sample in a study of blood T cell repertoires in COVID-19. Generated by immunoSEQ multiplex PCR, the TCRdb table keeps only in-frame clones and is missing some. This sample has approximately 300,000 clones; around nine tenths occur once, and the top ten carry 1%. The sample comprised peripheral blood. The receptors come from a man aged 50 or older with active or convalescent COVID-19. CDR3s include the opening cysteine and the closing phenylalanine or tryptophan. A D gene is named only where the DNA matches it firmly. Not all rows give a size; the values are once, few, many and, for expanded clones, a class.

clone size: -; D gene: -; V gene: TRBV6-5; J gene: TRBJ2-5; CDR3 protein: CASSSGQFQETQYF; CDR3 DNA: TGTGCCAGCAGTTCCGGACAGTTCCAAGAGACCCAGTACTTC
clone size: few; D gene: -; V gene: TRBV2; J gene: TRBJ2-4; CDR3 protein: CASSENNNIQYF; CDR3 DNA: TGTGCCAGCAGTGAAAACAACAACATTCAGTACTTC
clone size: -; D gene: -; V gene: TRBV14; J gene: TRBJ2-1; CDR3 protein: CASSLRVASEQFF; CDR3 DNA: TGTGCCAGCAGCCTCCGGGTAGCTAGTGAGCAGTTCTTC
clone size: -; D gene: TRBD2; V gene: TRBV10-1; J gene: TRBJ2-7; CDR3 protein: CASRRDYGYEQYF; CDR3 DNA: TGCGCCAGCAGACGGGACTACGGATACGAGCAGTACTTC
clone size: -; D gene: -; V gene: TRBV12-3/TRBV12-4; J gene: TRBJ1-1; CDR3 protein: CASSLGGGTEAFF; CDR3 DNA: TGTGCCAGCAGTTTAGGGGGAGGCACTGAAGCTTTCTTT
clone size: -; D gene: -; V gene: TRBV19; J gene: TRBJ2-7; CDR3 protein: CASSNPGLGYEQYF; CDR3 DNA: TGTGCCAGTAGTAATCCGGGATTGGGCTACGAGCAGTACTTC
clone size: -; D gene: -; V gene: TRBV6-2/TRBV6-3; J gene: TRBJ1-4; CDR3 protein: CASSYIRGQPNEKLFF; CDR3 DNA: TGTGCCAGCAGTTACATTCGAGGACAGCCTAATGAAAAACTGTTTTTT
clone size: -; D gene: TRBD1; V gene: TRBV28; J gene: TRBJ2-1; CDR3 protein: CASWAGDRATYEQFF; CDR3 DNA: TGTGCCAGCTGGGCGGGGGACAGGGCCACCTATGAGCAGTTCTTC
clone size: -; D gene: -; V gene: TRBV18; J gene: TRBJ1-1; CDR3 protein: CASSLQTGLNTEAFF; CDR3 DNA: TGTGCCAGCTCACTCCAGACAGGTTTGAACACTGAAGCTTTCTTT
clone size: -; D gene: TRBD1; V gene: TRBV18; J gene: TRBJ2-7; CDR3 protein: CASSPDRGFEQYF; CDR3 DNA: TGTGCCAGCTCACCAGACAGGGGGTTCGAGCAGTACTTC